This paragraph covers one TCR beta chain sequence. Its antigen is not known. At one of its ends the junction is not consistent with the germline gene, which may arise from a read error. The data were obtained in a study of blood T cells in healthy people across ages. Points from the study as a whole: TCR beta diversity, measured per million T cells, fell in a roughly linear way with age. Diversity was higher, and naive CD4+ cells more numerous, in long-lived donors than in aged donors. Diversity figures based on one million T cells were deemed too low.

Germline V gene lookup returns CDR1 LGHNA and CDR2 YNFKEQ. The CDR3 loop spans 14 amino acids. A sample-barcoded 5' primer and a J-beta primer mix were used in a second PCR of roughly 6 to 11 cycles. TCRdb recomputed calls from the 5' RACE reads with MiXCR, one row per CDR3 protein. The sample lists about 1.4 million distinct CDR3 sequences; around 55% were seen once. In each sample, at least 6.5 million PBMCs were isolated. Source material: blood. This clonotype was sampled from a man aged 18 to 30 in good health. The chain is built from TRBV4-2 and TRBJ2-7; D not certain. The CDR3 DNA is TGTGCCAGCAGCCAAGAGACCTTCCACTACGAGCAGAACTTC. Amino acids: CASSQETFHYEQNF.